This T cell receptor (beta chain) was documented in a study of response to subunit inactivated influenza vaccine. Study-wide results and caveats: Researchers suggested that each seasonal influenza vaccination recruits few new T cells.

This clonotype appeared once. What it binds is unknown. V lost 2 bases and J 2 bases, leaving 10 bases between the germline ends. The CDR3 sequence is 14 residues long. Germline V lookup: CDR1 MGHDK, CDR2 SYGVNS. TCRdb reanalysed the RT-PCR reads using MiXCR and keeps one entry per CDR3 protein. The table shows approximately 730,000 distinct CDR3 sequences, with approximately 15% occurring only once. The chain recombines TRBV25-1 with TRBJ2-7; D perhaps matches TRBD1 (6 bases). Sequences were derived from PBMCs from blood, sampled about 14 days before vaccination. The clonotype originates from a man aged 45-65 years who received an inactivated influenza vaccine. The CDR3 loop is CASSEGTPAYEQYF. The DNA for the CDR3 is TGTGCCAGCAGTGAAGGGACACCAGCCTACGAGCAGTACTTC.